Here is one T cell receptor (beta chain) with its context. Germline V lookup: CDR1 MDHEN, CDR2 SYDVKM. With 6 bases clipped from V and 1 base from J, the junction kept 3 bases outside the gene matches. The CDR3 contains 14 residues. The data stem from a study of blood T cell repertoires in COVID-19. The table came from immunoSEQ multiplex PCR; TCRdb's copy has only in-frame clones and leaves some out. The sample holds tens of thousands of clones; roughly four fifths are singletons and the top ten take 8.2%. This sequence was found in a woman of 80 years or more with acute or convalescent COVID-19. Sequenced sample: peripheral blood. The rearrangement joins TRBV28 to TRBJ1-5; 7 bases agree with TRBD1. The CDR3 spells CASRRQGSNQPQHF. The CDR3 nucleotides are TGTGCCAGCAGGAGACAGGGCAGCAATCAGCCCCAGCATTTT.